What follows are 5 T cell receptor beta chains derived from one specimen sequenced in a study of shared clonotypes between healthy human individuals. TCRdb's table, derived via immunoSEQ multiplex PCR, lists solely in-frame clones and lacks some. The sample carries about 1 million clones, about 80% recorded once. Specimen: memory CD4+ T cells sorted from blood. Stated subset: CD45RA-negative fraction. Every receptor here comes from a young man in good health.

This clone was counted only a few times. The rearrangement links TRBV19 to TRBJ1-1; D gene uncertain. From germline, CDR1 is LNHDA and CDR2 SQIVND (reference sequence). V gave up 3 bases and J gave up 1 base, with 9 bases separating them. CDR3 length equals 14 residues. The CDR3 sequence: CASSIKVGNTEAFF. Here the CDR3 DNA reads TGTGCCAGTAGTATTAAGGTGGGGAACACTGAAGCTTTCTTT. The full variable domain, its missing parts supplied by reference TRBV19 and TRBJ1-1, is DGGITQSPKYLFRKEGQNVTLSCEQNLNHDAMYWYRQDPGQGLRLIYYSQIVNDFQKGDIAEGYSVSREKKESFPLTVTSAQKNPTAFYLCASSIKVGNTEAFFGQGTRLTVV.

V is TRBV19 and J is TRBJ1-5; no firm D call. Trimming pared 4 bases from V and 0 bases from J, leaving 7 bases between. The CDR3 is 14 residues long. Germline V gene sequence: CDR1 LNHDA, CDR2 SQIVND (reference sequence). Here the CDR3 DNA reads TGTGCCAGTAGTACGATAGATAGCAATCAGCCCCAGCATTTT. Translation gives CASSTIDSNQPQHF.

In its sample, this clone was seen a few times. This rearrangement joins TRBV10-1 to TRBJ2-7, with 8 bases lining up with TRBD2. Germline-derived CDR1 and CDR2 are WNHNN and SYGVQD (reference sequence). V lost 0 bases to trimming and J lost 2 bases; unmatched junction nucleotides: 3. The CDR3 extends over 15 amino acids. CDR3 nucleotides: TGCGCCAGCAGTGAGTCCTCCGGGAGGGCCTACGAGCAGTACTTC. Translating gives CASSESSGRAYEQYF.

The J gene is TRBJ2-7, the V gene TRBV5-4, with 12 bases fitting TRBD2. The CDR3 sequence is 15 residues long. With 4 bases clipped from V and 7 bases from J, the junction kept 9 bases outside the gene matches. CDR1 SGHNT and CDR2 YYREEE come from the germline V gene (reference sequence). As DNA, the CDR3 is TGTGCCAGCAGCGCGTATCTAGCGGGAGGGGGGGAGCAGTACTTC. Encoded protein: CASSAYLAGGGEQYF.

The chain joins TRBV4-1 to TRBJ1-6; D remains ambiguous. V lost 1 base, J lost 0 bases, and 7 bases lay in between. The germline CDR1 and CDR2 sequences are MGHRA and YSYEKL. This CDR3 contains 16 residues. Written as DNA, the CDR3 is TGCGCCAGCAGCCAAGCGACGATCTCCTATAATTCACCCCTCCACTTT. This sequence encodes CASSQATISYNSPLHF.